Following are 8 T cell receptor beta chains from one sample sequenced in a study of T cell responses to AZD1222 COVID-19 vaccine. The data were produced by immunoSEQ multiplex PCR, yet TCRdb's version contains in-frame clones alone and is incomplete. The sample contains roughly 20,000 clones, roughly 80% of which appear only once. This specimen was peripheral blood, taken on day 0 of AZD1222 vaccination. The receptors come from an adult in good health.

The rearrangement links TRBV19 to TRBJ2-1; weak D call: TRBD1 (7 bases). The CDR3 spans 14 residues. Germline-derived CDR1 and CDR2 are LNHDA and SQIVND (reference sequence). V was shortened by 8 bases and J by 4 bases, with 15 bases between the two germline ends. The CDR3 here is CASASQGGYNEQFF. CDR3 sequence (DNA): TGTGCCAGTGCTAGTCAGGGGGGTTACAATGAGCAGTTCTTC.

The CDR3 nucleotides are TGTGCCAGCAGCTTCCAGGGGGGGAATTCACCCCTCCACTTT. This codes for CASSFQGGNSPLHF. The gene calls are TRBV7-8 and TRBJ1-6, with 7 bases that match TRBD1. CDR1 and CDR2 (germline): SGHVS, FQNEAQ. The trim removed 3 bases at V and 7 bases at J, leaving 3 bases unmatched. There are 14 residues in the CDR3. The full variable domain, in which reference TRBV7-8 and TRBJ1-6 provide the parts outside the CDR3, is GAGVSQSPRYKVAKRGQDVALRCDPISGHVSLFWYQQALGQGPEFLTYFQNEAQLDKSGLPSDRFFAERPEGSVSTLKIQRTQQEDSAVYLCASSFQGGNSPLHFGNGTRLTVT.

J is TRBJ2-5 and V is TRBV7-6, with 8 nucleotides matching TRBD1. The CDR3 consists of 15 residues. Germline V gene sequence: CDR1 SGHVS, CDR2 FNYEAQ. V was pared by 3 bases and J by 4 bases, with 7 bases of the junction left unmatched. CDR3 loop: CASSFQGARGETQYF. In DNA, the CDR3 is TGTGCCAGCAGCTTTCAGGGGGCAAGGGGAGAGACCCAGTACTTC.

The rearrangement links TRBV7-8 to TRBJ1-2; D is uncertain. Deletions cut 1 base from V and 5 bases from J, with 14 bases between. Germline assignment: CDR1 SGHVS and CDR2 FQNEAQ. The CDR3 length is 15 residues. The CDR3 sequence: CASSLEGSRGYGYTF. CDR3 DNA: TGTGCCAGCAGCTTAGAAGGTAGCCGTGGGTATGGCTACACCTTC.

V is TRBV19 and J is TRBJ2-6, with D perhaps matching TRBD1 (5 bases). Germline V gene lookup returns CDR1 LNHDA and CDR2 SQIVND (reference sequence). CDR3 length equals 15 residues. V lost 8 bases, J lost 0 bases, and 11 bases lay in between. The CDR3 loop reads CASVDSSSGANVLTF. The CDR3 bases are TGTGCCAGTGTCGACAGCTCCTCTGGGGCCAACGTCCTGACTTTC.

A single count supports this clone. V is TRBV7-2 and J is TRBJ2-7; 10 nucleotides agree with TRBD2. The junction had 9 bases not matched to a gene; V was cut back by 7 bases and J by 0 bases. The CDR3 is made up of 16 amino acids. The germline V gene encodes CDR1 SGHTA and CDR2 FQGNSA. Here the CDR3 DNA reads TGTGCCAGCAACCTAGGCGGGACTAGCGTCTCCTACGAGCAGTACTTC. This translates into CASNLGGTSVSYEQYF.

The J gene is TRBJ2-3, the V gene TRBV29-1, with TRBD1 as a possible D gene (5 bases). This CDR3 is 15 amino acids long. Trimming pared 5 bases from V and 1 base from J, leaving 16 bases between. Germline assignment: CDR1 SQVTM and CDR2 ANQGSEA. This chain's CDR3 is CSVRSVPGRTDTQYF. The DNA for the CDR3 is TGCAGCGTTAGATCGGTACCAGGGCGCACAGATACGCAGTATTTT.

The chain carries TRBV27 and TRBJ2-1, with a weak D call TRBD2 (7 bases). This CDR3 is 17 amino acids long. In germline, CDR1 is MNHEY, CDR2 SMNVEV (reference sequence). V shed 4 bases and J shed 1 base, with 17 bases lying between them. CDR3 coding DNA: TGTGCCAGCAGTTGGGTCGGCGGGGGCGGGTCCTACAATGAGCAGTTCTTC. It specifies CASSWVGGGGSYNEQFF.